The T cell receptor beta chain under discussion was sequenced for a study of blood T cell repertoires in COVID-19. About the research overall: T cells, B-cell-depleted T cells, or PBMCs supplied cDNA or gDNA.

Profiled with immunoSEQ multiplex PCR; TCRdb holds only in-frame clones, not every one. In the table there are about 210,000 clones, roughly 87% of which are singletons. The study recruited people aged about 18 to 95 years across 24 US areas. The CDR3 consists of 16 residues. CDR1 and CDR2 from the germline V gene are LNHDA and SQIVND (reference sequence). V shed 3 bases and J shed 5 bases, with 17 bases lying between them. The sequenced material came from PBMCs or T cells enriched from blood (not recorded which). This clonotype was sampled from a man aged 18-30 years with acute COVID-19. The chain recombines TRBV19 with TRBJ1-5; D not resolved. In DNA, the CDR3 is TGTGCCAGTAGTATCGCAGACGCCGGCGCGGATCAGCCCCAGCATTTT. Its translation is CASSIADAGADQPQHF.